This TCR beta chain comes out of a study of blood T cell repertoires in COVID-19. Turning to the study itself: COVID-19 samples collected from the United States, Italy and Spain covered acute and convalescent phases. In each case, the material was cDNA or gDNA derived from T cells, B-cell-depleted T cells, or PBMCs.

Seattle enrolled patients during active infection and tracked them longitudinally. There are 15 residues in the CDR3. The ends lost 7 bases at V and 3 bases at J; junction bases unmatched: 9. Germline V gene sequence: CDR1 LNHDA, CDR2 SQIVND (reference sequence). Original processing methods: Reference gene primer amplification yielded estimated nucleated cell counts. Produced via immunoSEQ multiplex PCR; TCRdb's table is partial and in-frame only. From that table come the V and J calls and clone size; the DNA was used to work out D and trimming. The profile shows 200,000 to 250,000 clones, approximately 81% of them singletons.

This chain joins TRBV19 and TRBJ1-5; 7 nucleotides agree with TRBD1. The TCR sequence derives from a woman of 80 years or more with COVID-19, enrolled during active disease. The specimen sequenced was peripheral blood. In DNA form, the CDR3 reads TGTGCCAGTACCTCGGGACAGTTACTCAATCAGCCCCAGCATTTT. Translation gives CASTSGQLLNQPQHF. The full variable domain, completed using reference TRBV19 and TRBJ1-5, is DGGITQSPKYLFRKEGQNVTLSCEQNLNHDAMYWYRQDPGQGLRLIYYSQIVNDFQKGDIAEGYSVSREKKESFPLTVTSAQKNPTAFYLCASTSGQLLNQPQHFGDGTRLSIL.